Presented here are 21 T cell receptor beta chains from one specimen sequenced in a study of shared clonotypes between healthy human individuals. TCRdb's table, derived via immunoSEQ multiplex PCR, lists solely in-frame clones and lacks some. This table holds about 2 million clones, approximately 95% found once. Sequencing input: naive CD4+ T cells sorted from blood. Subset given: CD45RA+ positively selected. These TCRs come from a man aged 18-30 years in good health.

This sequence joins TRBV6-6 and TRBJ2-7; D is possibly TRBD1 (6 bases). The CDR3 loop spans 12 amino acids. Deletions cut 5 bases from V and 3 bases from J, with 8 bases between. Germline CDR1 and CDR2: MNHNY and SVGAGI (reference sequence). Here the CDR3 reads CASSVGGYEQYF. The CDR3 DNA reads as TGTGCCAGCAGTGTAGGGGGCTACGAGCAGTACTTC.

The chain couples TRBV4-2 to TRBJ2-5; 14 positions agree with TRBD2. V lost 0 bases and J lost 5; bases outside the gene matches: 11. CDR1 LGHNA and CDR2 YNFKEQ come from the germline V gene. This CDR3 comprises 19 residues. CDR3 sequence (DNA): TGTGCCAGCAGCCAAGACTTAAAGGGACTAGCGGGGGCCGGGGAGACCCAGTACTTC. It translates to CASSQDLKGLAGAGETQYF.

The V call is TRBV30, the J call TRBJ2-2; possibly TRBD1 for D (6 bases). The CDR3 consists of 15 residues. The ends were cut back, 2 bases at V and 5 bases at J, with 15 bases in the middle. CDR1 GTSNPN and CDR2 SVGIG come from the germline V gene (reference sequence). Here the CDR3 DNA reads TGTGCCTGGAGTCCCCCCTACAGGGCAACCGGGGAGCTGTTTTTT. This gives the protein CAWSPPYRATGELFF.

The CDR3: CASSEGDRSNQPQHF. The CDR3 DNA reads as TGTGCCAGCAGTGAAGGGGACAGGTCCAATCAGCCCCAGCATTTT. The genes are TRBV2 and TRBJ1-5; 8 nucleotides line up with TRBD1. Germline V lookup: CDR1 SNHLY, CDR2 FYNNEI. V trimming: 1 base; J trimming: 3 bases; junction bases outside the gene matches: 2. This CDR3 comprises 15 residues.

This clone is a singleton in its sample. The chain links TRBV18 to TRBJ2-2; D gene ambiguous. Per the germline V gene, CDR1 is KGHSH and CDR2 is LQKENI. The CDR3 runs to 13 residues. Between the trimmed V and J ends, which lost 3 bases and 8 bases, there was a span of 10 bases. DNA for the CDR3: TGTGCCAGCTCACCCGGAGTCGAAGGGGAGCTGTTTTTT. Translation: CASSPGVEGELFF.

The chain has TRBV28 and TRBJ1-3; no definite D call. Germline assignment: CDR1 MDHEN and CDR2 SYDVKM. Trimming left V 6 bases short and J 2 bases short, with 20 bases between. The CDR3 length is 17 residues. The DNA of the CDR3 is TGTGCCAGCAGCCGAAGTCTTCTGATAGGCCCTGGAAACACCATATATTTT. This translates into CASSRSLLIGPGNTIYF. Full variable domain (remainder filled in from reference TRBV28 and TRBJ1-3): DVKVTQSSRYLVKRTGEKVFLECVQDMDHENMFWYRQDPGLGLRLIYFSYDVKMKEKGDIPEGYSVSREKKERFSLILESASTNQTSMYLCASSRSLLIGPGNTIYFGEGSWLTVV.

The rearrangement links TRBV2 to TRBJ1-1; D not resolved. The CDR3 spans 15 residues. CDR1 is SNHLY and CDR2 is FYNNEI in the germline V gene. The V and J ends lost 2 bases and 0 bases respectively, with 10 bases between them. For the CDR3, the DNA is TGTGCCAGCAGTGAATTTAGACACTTGAACACTGAAGCTTTCTTT. Translation gives CASSEFRHLNTEAFF.

Details on this clone: Germline is not matched at one junction end, which may reflect a read error. This chain connects TRBV7-2 to TRBJ1-5; the match to TRBD1 covers 11 bases. Germline CDR1 SGHTA, CDR2 FQGNSA. This CDR3 is built from 12 residues. This chain's CDR3 is CASSSRTGGEYF. The CDR3, as DNA: TGTGCCAGCAGCTCCCGGACAGGGGGCGAGTATTTT.

V and J are TRBV5-1 and TRBJ2-7; 8 bases are a match to TRBD2. The CDR3 spans 15 residues. Germline V gene data show CDR1 as SGHRS and CDR2 as YFSETQ. V was clipped by 0 bases and J by 6 bases; unmatched bases: 8. In DNA form, the CDR3 reads TGCGCCAGCAGCTTGGCCTGGGGACTAGATACCGAGCAGTACTTC. Protein sequence: CASSLAWGLDTEQYF.

This sequence joins TRBV4-1 and TRBJ2-3; TRBD2 agrees at 10 bases. The CDR3 spans 16 residues. CDR1 is MGHRA and CDR2 is YSYEKL in the germline V gene. J was trimmed by 4 bases and V by 2 bases; bases with no gene match: 6. CDR3 bases: TGCGCCAGCAGCCAACTAGCGGGAGTTCGACCAGATACGCAGTATTTT. This encodes CASSQLAGVRPDTQYF.

This sequence joins TRBV25-1 and TRBJ1-2; TRBD1 aligns across 10 bases. Trimming removed 8 bases from V and 8 bases from J; junction bases left unmatched: 11. CDR3 length: 14 residues. Germline CDR1 is MGHDK and CDR2 is SYGVNS. The CDR3: CASSGTGEADGYTF. The CDR3 DNA reads as TGTGCCAGCTCTGGGACAGGGGAGGCAGACGGCTACACCTTC.

V is TRBV6-1 and J is TRBJ2-3; no reliable D call. The V end was cut by 4 bases, the J end by 7 bases, with 21 bases between. CDR3 size: 16 residues. Per germline, CDR1 MNHNS and CDR2 SASEGT. The CDR3 here is CASSGSLGPPINTQYF. CDR3 nucleotide sequence: TGTGCCAGCAGTGGTTCGCTAGGGCCCCCAATTAATACGCAGTATTTT.

This chain links TRBV19 with TRBJ1-3; possible D gene TRBD1, 5 bases. Germline CDR1 LNHDA, CDR2 SQIVND (reference sequence). The ends were cut back, 8 bases at V and 0 bases at J, with 17 bases in the middle. The CDR3 runs 16 residues. CDR3 loop: CASYPGTLISGNTIYF. CDR3 bases: TGTGCCAGTTACCCTGGGACCCTGATCTCTGGAAACACCATATATTTT.

The chain carries TRBV7-9 and TRBJ2-3; 12 bases map to TRBD1. Per germline, CDR1 SEHNR and CDR2 FQNEAQ (reference sequence). The CDR3 covers 16 residues. V was clipped by 5 bases and J by 6 bases; unmatched bases: 9. Here the CDR3 reads CASSTAGTGGVDTQYF. DNA of the CDR3: TGTGCCAGCAGCACAGCCGGGACAGGGGGCGTCGATACGCAGTATTTT.

The chain recombines TRBV10-3 with TRBJ2-7; D is ambiguous. Germline CDR1 is ENHRY and CDR2 is SYGVKD. Trimming took off 7 bases at V and 3 bases at J, with 13 bases between the two ends. This CDR3 has 13 amino acids. In DNA, the CDR3 is TGTGCCATCACCCCGACCGAAGGCTACGAGCAGTACTTC. Encoded protein: CAITPTEGYEQYF.

The V call is TRBV5-1, the J call TRBJ2-1; no definite D call. Trimming shortened V by 0 bases and J by 0 bases, and 7 bases separated the two germline ends. Germline values: CDR1 SGHRS, CDR2 YFSETQ. This CDR3 region has 15 residues. CDR3 sequence: CASSLVADSYNEQFF. In DNA form, the CDR3 reads TGCGCCAGCAGCTTGGTCGCGGACTCCTACAATGAGCAGTTCTTC.

V and J are TRBV5-6 and TRBJ1-3; D may be TRBD1 (6 bases). This CDR3 is 15 amino acids long. CDR1 and CDR2 from the germline V gene are SGHDT and YYEEEE. Trimming pared 2 bases from V and 1 base from J, leaving 10 bases between. Written as DNA, the CDR3 is TGTGCCAGCAGCTTTAGGGGGAATTCTGGAAACACCATATATTTT. Encoded protein: CASSFRGNSGNTIYF.

The chain recombines TRBV18 with TRBJ1-1; no reliable D call. Germline CDR1 and CDR2: KGHSH and LQKENI. The length of the CDR3 is 14 residues. Trimming removed 8 bases at V and 5 bases at J, with 18 bases between. The CDR3 region is CASEISRSSTEAFF. CDR3 DNA sequence: TGTGCCAGCGAGATATCCCGAAGTAGTACTGAAGCTTTCTTT.

V is TRBV7-6 and J is TRBJ2-2, with 8 bases fitting TRBD1. The length of the CDR3 is 15 residues. The germline V gene has CDR1 SGHVS and CDR2 FNYEAQ. The V gene end was trimmed by 4 bases and the J gene end by 4 bases; junction bases not matched to a gene: 5. The CDR3: CASSSGQGSTGELFF. CDR3 sequence (DNA): TGTGCCAGCAGCTCAGGACAGGGAAGCACCGGGGAGCTGTTTTTT.

The rearrangement links TRBV14 to TRBJ1-5; no definite D call. V lost 0 bases to trimming and J lost 7 bases, with 16 bases between them. The CDR3 spans 16 residues. Germline V gene lookup returns CDR1 SGHDN and CDR2 FVKESK. CDR3 in DNA: TGTGCCAGCAGCCAAGACGCTAGGGTAATTTCCCAGCCCCAGCATTTT. Translation gives CASSQDARVISQPQHF.

The J gene is TRBJ2-7, the V gene TRBV19; 9 bases are shared with TRBD1. The CDR3 sequence is 16 residues long. Germline assignment: CDR1 LNHDA and CDR2 SQIVND (reference sequence). Trimming removed 7 bases from V and 2 bases from J; junction bases left unmatched: 12. The CDR3 loop is CASTPSPGQGTYEQYF. Written as DNA, the CDR3 is TGTGCCAGTACTCCCTCCCCGGGACAGGGAACCTACGAGCAGTACTTC.